This TCR beta chain was identified in a study of blood T cells in healthy people across ages. Germline CDR1 and CDR2: SGHKS and YYEKEE (reference sequence). The CDR3 is 16 amino acids. V lost 0 bases to trimming and J lost 0 bases, with 10 bases between them. Through a sample-barcoded 5' primer and a J-beta primer mix, a second PCR was run for about 6 to 11 cycles. Via MiXCR, TCRdb re-called the 5' RACE reads, giving one row per CDR3 protein. The sample holds under 1 million distinct CDR3 sequences, roughly 44% seen once. This receptor was taken from a man in his sixties in good health. Sequencing was carried out using blood. V is TRBV5-5 and J is TRBJ1-5, with D unclear. CDR3 nucleotide sequence: TGTGCCAGCAGCTTGGGCATAGGGTATAGCAATCAGCCCCAGCATTTT. Amino acids: CASSLGIGYSNQPQHF.